This TCR beta chain appears in the sequencing data of a study of blood T cells in healthy people across ages (dated by TCRdb to about 2015). In terms of the full investigation: In model experiments, template switching captured roughly one uniquely barcoded TCR beta cDNA molecule for every two T cells. To avoid experimental bias, donors of different ages were distributed randomly across sequencing lanes. Using the same blood draw, the study looked at two additional independent replicas of 1 million unique cDNA reads for two donors, one aged 18 to 30 and the other aged 80 or older. Four age groups were formed from the donors: young (average approximately 16 years), middle-aged (approximately 40), aged (62) and long-lived (approximately 80). Using deep sequencing normalized with unique cDNA molecular identifiers, the study measured how TCR beta repertoire diversity changes with age. Results the study describes overall, beyond this receptor: Because profiling used bulk unsorted PBMCs, naive and antigen-experienced compartments could not be compared conclusively. Donor CMV infection status was unknown, potentially confounding age-related changes in expanded clonotypes. Compared with the aged group, the long-lived group had more naive CD4+ T cells, fewer expanded clones and increased TCR diversity, suggesting age selection. Estimates of total diversity based on one million sequenced T cells were regarded as lower bounds and as underestimates. As age increased, observed TCR beta diversity per million T cells dropped in a roughly linear way, and a significant reduction was already evident by age about 40. The percentage of naive T cells measured by flow cytometry correlated strongly with observed TCR beta diversity.

Library prep was done by 5' RACE. TCRdb records Illumina HiSeq 2500 as the sequencer. The second PCR ran for roughly 7 to 12 cycles and used a J-beta primer mix along with a sample-barcoded 5' primer. A template-switch 5' adaptor carrying 12 random nucleotides introduced a unique molecular identifier onto each TCR beta cDNA molecule. At least 2.5 million CDR3-containing paired-end reads were obtained from each sample. First-strand cDNA was synthesized from all RNA with the Mint cDNA synthesis kit, primed by a TRBC-specific oligonucleotide. After uracil-DNA glycosylase treatment, a first 18-cycle PCR used universal primers M1SS and BC2_uni_R on all cDNA. As for how the authors treated the data: Normalization of each sample was performed by random selection of 1 million high-quality reads, each carrying a distinct molecular identifier. Instead of being binned into consensus sequences, reads that shared molecular identifiers were thrown out. MiTCR, with a Q25 quality threshold and the strictest error-elimination algorithm, was used for CDR3 identification, clonotype clustering and error correction. A nonparametric unseen species model with Euler transformation was used to estimate a lower bound on total TCR beta diversity. The public sequencing data were trimmed at Q25 with fastp and processed into clonotypes with MiXCR by TCRdb, which kept only in-frame beta chains. Rows are unified per CDR3 protein, each entry keeping the most common DNA and genes. The V and J calls here are based on TCRdb, not the publication. The sample yields about 1.8 million distinct CDR3 sequences; 40% to 55% were counted once. More than 2% of the sample goes to the ten largest clones.

A word on this clonotype: The antigen it binds to is not known. Base qualities were left out, and no much larger clone turns up one base away.

The CDR3 holds 16 amino acids from the cysteine to the phenylalanine. This entry keeps only the CDR3 DNA: 48 bases, framed from base 1. V is shortened by 5 bases, J by 0 bases, and the region joining them spans 16 bases. The donors were 40 or so Caucasian individuals from Russia, aged 6 to 90 years, who were systemically healthy. Around 10 milliliters of peripheral blood were collected from each donor into EDTA-treated Vacutainer tubes. PBMCs were isolated by Ficoll-Paque density-gradient centrifugation, with at least 6 million obtained per sample. Trizol reagent was used to extract total RNA from the PBMCs, yielding at least 5.5 micrograms per sample. The percentages of naive CD45RAhigh/CD27high T cells were determined by flow cytometry on a PBMC aliquot from every donor.

The TCR was taken from a woman aged 40 to 50 in good health. Material for sequencing was blood. This chain is built from TRBV12-3 or TRBV12-4 and TRBJ1-1; 5 matching bases give a weak D call of TRBD1. The CDR3 corresponds to CASSRVPGPMNTEAFF. Here is the DNA: TGTGCCAGCAGTCGCGTTCCGGGACCGATGAACACTGAAGCTTTCTTT.